This TCR beta chain was sequenced in a study of cytomegalovirus exposure and HLA in healthy donors. Study findings and constraints: Presence/absence analyses rested on an assumption that sequencing depth was roughly uniform across donors.

As regards this clone: Its specificity is not known.

Amplification used 60 Vbeta primers and 13 Jbeta primers. Assay: immunoSEQ multiplex PCR; the TCRdb copy retains only in-frame clones and omits some. Of some 130,000 clones in the sample, approximately 60% are singletons; the top ten hold around 1.6%. V dropped 5 bases and J dropped 1; count of bases not matched to a gene: 10. The germline gives CDR1 SGHRS, CDR2 YFSETQ. This CDR3 has 17 residues. Sequencing input: PBMCs. The rearrangement joins TRBV5-1 to TRBJ2-7, with 12 bases identical to TRBD2. The TCR originated in a human donor in good health. The CDR3 sequence is CASRPAGLAGLSYEQYF. CDR3 DNA: TGCGCCAGCAGGCCCGCTGGACTAGCGGGGCTATCCTACGAGCAGTACTTC.